This T cell receptor beta chain was recovered during a study of T cells in localized non-small cell lung cancer. This clone has just a few counts. Antigen: not known. The CDR3 is 14 residues long. The J segment lost 8 bases and the V segment lost 3 bases, leaving 9 bases of the junction unmatched. Germline lookup yields CDR1 WSHSY and CDR2 SAAADI. Study outcomes and limitations: Among the top 100 tumor clones, a median about 60 appeared in adjacent lung.

Generated by immunoSEQ multiplex PCR, the TCRdb table keeps only in-frame clones and is missing some. The sample has over 1,500 clones; under 30% are singletons. The TCR originated in a male donor older than 55 with stage III lung adenocarcinoma. The genes are TRBV10-2 and TRBJ1-1; 7 bases are a match to TRBD1. Sequencing used lung tumor tissue, obtained before any cancer treatment. The CDR3 protein is CASSDARGIGEAFF. The CDR3 DNA reads TGCGCCAGCAGTGATGCCAGGGGGATTGGCGAAGCTTTCTTT.